This T cell receptor beta chain was captured by sequencing in a study of OX40 agonist ivuxolimab in advanced cancers. CDR1 and CDR2 from the germline V gene are MRHNA and SNTAGT. The ends were cut back, 0 bases at V and 0 bases at J, with 6 bases in the middle. CDR3 size: 15 residues. This table comes from immunoSEQ multiplex PCR, and its TCRdb copy is limited to in-frame clones, with some not included. Among some 46,000 clones listed, around 90% were seen once. Points from the study as a whole: Which antigen the expanded peripheral T cells recognized is unknown.

Concerning this clone itself: What it binds is not known.

This specimen consisted of CD4+ or CD8+ T cells sorted from blood, obtained in a trial of the OX40 agonist ivuxolimab. The chain couples TRBV6-4 to TRBJ2-1; D uncertain. The receptor's source is an adult with an advanced solid tumor such as melanoma, head and neck, liver or kidney cancer. The CDR3 sequence is CASSDSGSSYNEQFF. DNA for the CDR3: TGTGCCAGCAGTGACTCGGGCTCCTCCTACAATGAGCAGTTCTTC.